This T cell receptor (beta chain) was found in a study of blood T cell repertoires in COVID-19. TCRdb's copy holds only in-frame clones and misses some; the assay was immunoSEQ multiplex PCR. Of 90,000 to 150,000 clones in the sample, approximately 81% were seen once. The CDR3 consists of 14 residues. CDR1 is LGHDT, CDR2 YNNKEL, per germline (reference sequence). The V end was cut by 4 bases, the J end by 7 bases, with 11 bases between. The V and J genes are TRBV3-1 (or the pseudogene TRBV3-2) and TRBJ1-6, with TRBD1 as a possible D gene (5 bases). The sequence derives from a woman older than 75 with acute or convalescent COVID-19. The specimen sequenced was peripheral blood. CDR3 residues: CASSPQGRNSPLHF. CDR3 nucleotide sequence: TGTGCCAGCAGCCCGCAGGGCCGGAATTCACCCCTCCACTTT.